This T cell receptor beta chain was sequenced in a study of monozygotic twins with inflammatory bowel disease. TCRdb reprocessed the 5' RACE reads; each CDR3 protein has one entry and no DNA is given. The sample is made up of a few hundred thousand distinct CDR3 sequences, and the top ten hold more than 2% of it. Looked up from germline, CDR1 is SGHVS and CDR2 is FQNEAQ. This CDR3 comprises 18 residues. This clonotype was obtained from a human donor with ulcerative colitis or Crohn's disease, or a healthy co-twin of an affected twin (not recorded which). This sequence joins TRBV7-8 and TRBJ2-1; lacking DNA, the TRBD2 call made by TCRdb goes unchecked. Sequencing input: blood. CDR3 protein: CASSPGLTGESSYNEQFF.